This TCR beta chain appears in the sequencing data of a study of cytomegalovirus exposure and HLA in healthy donors. The study, taken as a whole, reports: CMV serostatus was the sole immune exposure information available. V- and J-gene trimming in TCR beta was tied to a missense DCLRE1C variant by an analysis performed later. It was in a later analysis that TCR association rates were seen to vary by HLA locus, highest for DRB1 and lowest for HLA-C.

The CDR3 runs to 15 residues. V dropped 2 bases and J dropped 4 bases, with 12 bases sitting between them. Germline loops: CDR1 MDHEN, CDR2 SYDVKM. Amplification used 60 Vbeta primers and 13 Jbeta primers. Measured with immunoSEQ multiplex PCR; TCRdb has only the in-frame clones, and not every one. Of tens of thousands of clones listed, around 75% are singletons. Remarks on this clone: No antigen is known for it.

Material for sequencing was PBMCs. This chain links TRBV28 with TRBJ2-1; D perhaps matches TRBD1 (7 bases). The TCR sequence derives from a man over 45 in good health and CMV-seropositive. CDR3 loop: CASSLKAGGYNEQFF. Written as DNA, the CDR3 is TGTGCCAGCAGTTTAAAGGCAGGGGGGTACAATGAGCAGTTCTTC.